This passage covers 30 T cell receptor beta chains from one sample sequenced in a study of regulatory T cells in long-lasting Graves disease. Time point of the sample: newly diagnosed GD, antithyroid drugs for less than 3 months. PBMCs provided the RNA from which the TCR library was made. Arm-PCR of CDR3 regions and iRepertoire HTBI primers were the basis on which TCR beta libraries were built. TCRdb called the multiplex PCR reads again in MiXCR, with one record for every CDR3 protein. Of roughly 360,000 distinct CDR3 sequences listed, over 9.5% are singletons. Another study also made use of these data, one on T cells in Graves' hyperthyroidism and ophthalmopathy.

Sample: peripheral blood mononuclear cells (PBMCs), taken at new diagnosis, from a patient treated with antithyroid drugs. Receptors were obtained from a woman aged 18-29 years with Graves disease.

This clonotype was seen a few times. The V and J genes are TRBV13 and TRBJ2-2; TRBD2 agrees at 7 bases. V trimming: 2 bases; J trimming: 2 bases; junction bases outside the gene matches: 2. CDR1 is PRHDT and CDR2 is FYEKMQ in the germline V gene (reference sequence). The CDR3 contains 15 residues. CDR3 in amino acids: CASSLSSGNTGELFF. As DNA, the CDR3 is TGTGCCAGCAGCTTATCTAGCGGAAACACCGGGGAGCTGTTTTTT.

Concerning this clonotype: Since a much larger clone is just one base distant, this may be a read error. The J gene is TRBJ2-7, the V gene TRBV6-1; a weak D match, TRBD1 (6 bases). CDR1 and CDR2 (germline): MNHNS, SASEGT. Trimming removed 4 bases at V and 5 bases at J, with 9 bases between. The CDR3 consists of 12 residues. CDR3 sequence: CASSGDIDEQYV. CDR3 coding DNA: TGTGCCAGCAGTGGGGACATCGACGAGCAGTACGTC.

This clonotype was observed a few times. The gene calls are TRBV19 and TRBJ2-2; the match to TRBD1 covers 7 bases. J gave up 4 bases and V 3 bases, and 8 bases lay outside the gene matches. In germline, CDR1 is LNHDA, CDR2 SQIVND (reference sequence). The CDR3 runs 16 residues. The CDR3 sequence: CASSIPGGDSTGELFF. Written as DNA, the CDR3 is TGTGCCAGTAGTATCCCAGGGGGAGATAGCACCGGGGAGCTGTTTTTT.

This clonotype has ten or more counts. The chain joins TRBV7-9 to TRBJ2-1; 9 bases fit TRBD2. Trimming took 6 bases from V and 0 from J; bases not matched to a gene: 6. The CDR3 consists of 16 residues. Germline assignment: CDR1 SEHNR and CDR2 FQNEAQ (reference sequence). CDR3: CASSSISGSSYNEQFF. DNA of the CDR3: TGTGCCAGCAGTTCTATTAGCGGGAGCTCCTACAATGAGCAGTTCTTC. Drawing the rest from reference TRBV7-9 and TRBJ2-1, the complete variable domain is DTGVSQNPRHKITKRGQNVTFRCDPISEHNRLYWYRQTLGQGPEFLTYFQNEAQLEKSRLLSDRFSAERPKGSFSTLEIQRTEQGDSAMYLCASSSISGSSYNEQFFGPGTRLTVL.

The chain joins TRBV5-5 to TRBJ1-2; TRBD1 matches 8 bases. Per the germline V gene, CDR1 is SGHKS and CDR2 is YYEKEE (reference sequence). The CDR3 consists of 15 residues. Trimming at V came to 8 bases and at J to 6 bases, leaving 15 bases not matched to a gene. CDR3 in amino acids: CASAEGTGLINGYTF. The CDR3 DNA reads as TGTGCCAGTGCTGAGGGGACAGGACTTATCAATGGCTACACCTTC.

This clonotype was observed many times. This sequence joins TRBV19 and TRBJ1-4; D not certain. The germline V gene has CDR1 LNHDA and CDR2 SQIVND (reference sequence). Trimming took 3 bases from V and 5 from J, leaving 10 bases between them. This CDR3 contains 14 residues. The CDR3 loop reads CASSISGLNEKLFF. The CDR3 DNA follows: TGTGCCAGTAGTATTTCAGGATTAAATGAAAAACTGTTTTTT.

This clonotype was counted ten times or more. The chain links TRBV7-3 to TRBJ2-1; unclear D gene. The CDR3 has 12 residues. With 0 bases removed from V and 7 bases from J, the gap between germline ends came to 4 bases. The germline V gene has CDR1 SGHTA and CDR2 FQGTGA. CDR3 sequence (DNA): TGTGCCAGCAGCTTAACCGGGAATGAGCAGTTCTTC. As protein: CASSLTGNEQFF.

This clonotype was found many times. The V gene is TRBV4-2, the J gene TRBJ2-5, with TRBD1 matching over 11 bases. Germline V gene lookup returns CDR1 LGHNA and CDR2 YNFKEQ. V dropped 3 bases and J dropped 10; count of bases not matched to a gene: 10. The CDR3 has 15 amino acids. The CDR3 bases are TGTGCCAGCAGCCAGGATCCCGGGACAGGGGGTAGCCAGTACTTC. It encodes CASSQDPGTGGSQYF.

This clonotype has a count of ten or more. This chain uses TRBV20-1 with TRBJ2-5, with 9 bases matching TRBD2. There are 15 residues in the CDR3. From germline, CDR1 is DFQATT and CDR2 SNEGSKA (reference sequence). Trimming cost V 4 bases and J 0 bases; bases outside gene matches: 6. The CDR3 bases are TGCAGTGCTACCCTAGCGGGGCTGTACCAAGAGACCCAGTACTTC. It specifies CSATLAGLYQETQYF.

This clonotype was seen only a few times. The chain uses TRBV6-1 and TRBJ2-7; 13 nucleotides line up with TRBD2. The CDR3 extends over 15 amino acids. Germline V lookup: CDR1 MNHNS, CDR2 SASEGT. J was trimmed by 1 base and V by 7 bases; bases with no gene match: 4. The CDR3 DNA sequence: TGTGCCAGCACCACGGGACTAGCGGGGTCCTACGAGCAGTACTTC. This translates into CASTTGLAGSYEQYF.

In this sample, this clonotype turned up many times. CDR3 coding DNA: TGCAGTGCTAGAGAAGTCAGGCTAAGCACAGATACGCAGTATTTT. Residues: CSAREVRLSTDTQYF. This chain connects TRBV20-1 to TRBJ2-3; D gene unclear. Germline loops: CDR1 DFQATT, CDR2 SNEGSKA (reference sequence). The ends were cut back, 0 bases at V and 0 bases at J, with 10 bases in the middle. There are 15 residues in the CDR3.

This clonotype has ten or more counts. The chain is built from TRBV24-1 and TRBJ2-5, with D unresolved. The DNA end favors TRBJ2-1, so the J call may be wrong. This CDR3 contains 14 residues. In germline, CDR1 is KGHDR, CDR2 SFDVKD. CDR3 nucleotides: TGTGCCAGCCGGCGTAGTGCAGGTGGCAATGAGCAGTTCTTC. Translating gives CASRRSAGGNEQFF.

This clonotype was counted between two and nine times. This chain connects TRBV20-1 to TRBJ1-5; D remains ambiguous. The CDR3 spans 13 residues. Deletions cut 3 bases from V and 4 bases from J, with 10 bases between. CDR1 and CDR2 from the germline V gene are DFQATT and SNEGSKA (reference sequence). For the CDR3, the DNA is TGCAGTGCTAGTGGGCATCTTAATCAGCCCCAGCATTTT. Its protein product is CSASGHLNQPQHF.

The table lists this clonotype with many counts. The chain employs TRBV7-2 and TRBJ1-3; no clear D gene. Trimming took off 1 base at V and 0 bases at J, with 13 bases between the two ends. Germline V gene lookup returns CDR1 SGHTA and CDR2 FQGNSA. The CDR3 loop spans 17 amino acids. The CDR3: CASSLGVNRGSGNTIYF. CDR3 nucleotide sequence: TGTGCCAGCAGCTTAGGGGTCAACCGGGGCTCTGGAAACACCATATATTTT. The whole variable domain, remainder taken from reference TRBV7-2 and TRBJ1-3, is GAGVSQSPSNKVTEKGKDVELRCDPISGHTALYWYRQSLGQGLEFLIYFQGNSAPDKSGLPSDRFSAERTGGSVSTLTIQRTQQEDSAVYLCASSLGVNRGSGNTIYFGEGSWLTVV.

This clonotype appeared many times. This chain connects TRBV18 to TRBJ1-2; 8 nucleotides match TRBD1. V lost 8 bases, J lost 4 bases, and 3 bases stayed unmatched. Germline V gives CDR1 KGHSH, CDR2 LQKENI. The CDR3 runs to 12 residues. The CDR3 loop is CASSGQGYGYTF. The CDR3 coding sequence is TGTGCCAGCAGCGGACAGGGCTATGGCTACACCTTC. The whole variable domain, filled in from reference TRBV18 and TRBJ1-2, reads NAGVMQNPRHLVRRRGQEARLRCSPMKGHSHVYWYRQLPEEGLKFMVYLQKENIIDESGMPKERFSAEFPKEGPSILRIQQVVRGDSAAYFCASSGQGYGYTFGSGTRLTVV.

This clonotype was seen ten or more times. The V call is TRBV19, the J call TRBJ1-1; D is possibly TRBD1 (5 bases). This CDR3 has 15 residues. V was cut by 7 bases and J by 3 bases, with 18 bases left in between. Germline CDR1 is LNHDA and CDR2 is SQIVND (reference sequence). The CDR3 region is CASKPAREGDTEAFF. The CDR3 region has the DNA TGTGCCAGTAAACCCGCAAGGGAAGGGGACACTGAAGCTTTCTTT.

This clonotype was found many times. The rearrangement joins TRBV11-2 to TRBJ2-1; TRBD2 matches at 10 bases. V lost 0 bases and J lost 9; bases outside the gene matches: 20. The CDR3 runs to 20 residues. CDR1 and CDR2 from the germline V gene are SGHAT and FQNNGV. Here the CDR3 DNA reads TGTGCCAGCAGCTTAGATAGGGGATATGAGCGGGGGGGCGTCGGGAGTGAGCAGTTCTTC. Translating gives CASSLDRGYERGGVGSEQFF.

Many counts were recorded for this clonotype. The chain recombines TRBV20-1 with TRBJ2-2, with a possible D match to TRBD1 (5 bases). CDR1 and CDR2 from the germline V gene are DFQATT and SNEGSKA (reference sequence). V lost 3 bases to trimming and J lost 5 bases, with 13 bases between them. The CDR3 totals 14 residues. The CDR3 region is CSARKQSGTGELFF. The CDR3 DNA reads as TGCAGTGCTAGGAAACAATCAGGGACCGGGGAGCTGTTTTTT.

The chain couples TRBV20-1 to TRBJ1-3; D uncertain. The CDR3 contains 16 residues. V dropped 1 base and J dropped 1 base, with 14 bases sitting between them. Germline CDR1 DFQATT, CDR2 SNEGSKA (reference sequence). As DNA, the CDR3 is TGCAGTGCTAGAGGATGGGAGCTGCGTTCTGGAAACACCATATATTTT. Translated, it gives CSARGWELRSGNTIYF.

The table lists this clonotype with many counts. The rearrangement joins TRBV6-2 or TRBV6-3 to TRBJ2-1; D may be TRBD2 (6 bases). Germline V lookup: CDR1 MNHEY, CDR2 SVGEGT. The CDR3 loop spans 15 amino acids. V shed 6 bases and J shed 8 bases, with 20 bases lying between them. The CDR3: CASSGRGLRYDEQFF. The CDR3 DNA sequence: TGTGCCAGCAGCGGGAGAGGGCTTAGATACGATGAGCAGTTCTTC.

The chain recombines TRBV15 with TRBJ2-5; possibly TRBD1 for D (6 bases). CDR1 LNHNV and CDR2 YYDKDF come from the germline V gene (reference sequence). V dropped 3 bases and J dropped 6 bases, with 11 bases sitting between them. This CDR3 is built from 13 residues. Written as DNA, the CDR3 is TGTGCCACCAGCAGCGGACAGTTCAAGACCCAGTACTTC. Its translation is CATSSGQFKTQYF.

This clonotype was seen ten or more times. CDR3 amino acids: CASRGRVLLNTEAFF. The CDR3 bases are TGTGCCAGCAGGGGGCGGGTTCTCCTGAACACTGAAGCTTTCTTT. The genes are TRBV12-3 or TRBV12-4 and TRBJ1-1; tentatively, D is TRBD1 (5 bases). Trimming pared 6 bases from V and 0 bases from J, leaving 14 bases between. This CDR3 is built from 15 residues.

This clonotype has ten or more counts. The genes are TRBV28 and TRBJ2-1; weak D call: TRBD2 (6 bases). The CDR3 length is 16 residues. CDR1 and CDR2 (germline): MDHEN, SYDVKM. Trimming took off 3 bases at V and 5 bases at J, with 17 bases between the two ends. CDR3 amino acids: CASSLAGHTKDNEQFF. The CDR3 region has the DNA TGTGCCAGCAGTTTGGCGGGGCATACAAAAGACAATGAGCAGTTCTTC.

This clonotype was picked up many times. This sequence joins TRBV20-1 and TRBJ2-7; D is uncertain. The ends were cut back, 0 bases at V and 7 bases at J, with 19 bases in the middle. Germline V gene lookup returns CDR1 DFQATT and CDR2 SNEGSKA (reference sequence). The CDR3 runs 15 residues. CDR3 bases: TGCAGTGCTAGAGATCCTGGCTCACCCGTCGGGGAGCAGTACGTC. This codes for CSARDPGSPVGEQYV.

This clonotype was detected many times. The chain recombines TRBV2 with TRBJ1-1; D is uncertain. Trimming shortened V by 7 bases and J by 0 bases, and 9 bases separated the two germline ends. Germline loops: CDR1 SNHLY, CDR2 FYNNEI. CDR3 length: 13 amino acids. CDR3 region: CASNRELNTEAFF. CDR3 nucleotide sequence: TGTGCCAGCAACAGAGAGTTGAACACTGAAGCTTTCTTT.

This clonotype occurred many times. J is TRBJ2-7 and V is TRBV28; 14 bases agree with TRBD2. Germline-derived CDR1 and CDR2 are MDHEN and SYDVKM. There are 14 residues in the CDR3. V lost 6 bases and J lost 6; bases outside the gene matches: 4. The CDR3 loop is CASSPGLAGVEQYF. The CDR3 DNA follows: TGTGCCAGCAGCCCGGGACTAGCGGGAGTCGAGCAGTACTTC.

This clonotype was counted ten times or more. The J gene is TRBJ2-1, the V gene TRBV5-6; D unresolved. The CDR3 sequence is 14 residues long. V lost 4 bases and J 3 bases, leaving 11 bases between the germline ends. Germline CDR1 and CDR2: SGHDT and YYEEEE. In DNA, the CDR3 is TGTGCCAGCAGCCCCAGGACGGACTACAATGAGCAGTTCTTC. Amino acid sequence: CASSPRTDYNEQFF.

This clonotype was observed many times. V gene TRBV28 combines with J gene TRBJ2-1; D is unresolved. The V gene lost 0 bases and the J gene lost 8 bases, with 2 bases spanning the gap. Germline CDR1 and CDR2: MDHEN and SYDVKM. The CDR3 runs 11 residues. DNA for the CDR3: TGTGCCAGCAGTTTATGGGATGAGCAGTTCTTC. Residues: CASSLWDEQFF. Full variable domain (missing parts from reference TRBV28 and TRBJ2-1): DVKVTQSSRYLVKRTGEKVFLECVQDMDHENMFWYRQDPGLGLRLIYFSYDVKMKEKGDIPEGYSVSREKKERFSLILESASTNQTSMYLCASSLWDEQFFGPGTRLTVL.

This clonotype was detected many times. The chain uses TRBV30 and TRBJ2-6, with D unresolved. V was trimmed by 3 bases and J by 4 bases, leaving 10 bases between them. The CDR3 has 14 residues. Germline V gene data show CDR1 as GTSNPN and CDR2 as SVGIG (reference sequence). The CDR3 spells CAWRGRVGANVLTF. The CDR3 nucleotides read TGTGCCTGGAGAGGCCGGGTCGGGGCCAACGTCCTGACTTTC. Full variable domain (rest looked up from reference TRBV30 and TRBJ2-6): SQTIHQWPATLVQPVGSPLSLECTVEGTSNPNLYWYRQAAGRGLQLLFYSVGIGQISSEVPQNLSASRPQDRQFILSSKKLLLSDSGFYLCAWRGRVGANVLTFGAGSRLTVL.

Of note for this clonotype: This could be a read error, since a much larger clone is one nucleotide away. V is TRBV12-3 or TRBV12-4 and J is TRBJ1-1; D ambiguous. This CDR3 has 12 amino acids. DNA for the CDR3: TGTGCCCGCAGTTTCGGGTCCTCAGCGGCTTTCTTT. Amino acid sequence: CARSFGSSAAFF.